This T cell receptor (beta chain) was recovered during a study of immune evolution from preneoplasia to lung adenocarcinoma. Study at large: HLA loss of heterozygosity: 5.5% to 8.5% AIS, about 15% MIA, over 25% ADC, none AAH.

Unmatched junction bases numbered 3, after V lost 4 bases and J lost 6 bases. Germline V CDR1 and CDR2: SGHTA, FQGNSA. CDR3 length: 13 residues. Measured with immunoSEQ multiplex PCR; TCRdb has only the in-frame clones, and not every one. This table has roughly 5,000 clones, 88% appearing once. Patient tissue came from resections in Japan or China, 2014–2017. The clonotype was recovered from a person aged 70 to 85 with lung adenocarcinoma. Specimen: FFPE atypical adenomatous hyperplasia tissue from the lung. Subset in this sample: atypical adenomatous hyperplasia (AAH), lung preneoplasia. The chain recombines TRBV7-2 with TRBJ1-2; 9 nucleotides align to TRBD1. This CDR3 is CASSYGTGHGYTF. The CDR3 bases are TGTGCCAGCAGCTACGGGACAGGGCATGGCTACACCTTC.